The source of this T cell receptor (beta chain) is a study of vaccination and CD4 T cells after COVID-19. Background on the study: SARS-CoV-2 positivity in convalescent patients was established by nasal swab PCR; under ten had mild and one severe disease. Convalescent cases consisted of six males and four females, of whom two were Hispanic. Diagnosis preceded the drawing of post-COVID samples by a median around 95 days (range 35 to 161). Findings of the study overall: Spike mono-reactivity was evident in 304 of the 307 vaccine-specific clones derived from convalescent patients.

To note about this clonotype: What it binds is not known.

TCRdb used MiXCR to reprocess the PCR reads, holding one entry per CDR3 protein. The table shows about 21,000 distinct CDR3 sequences, with about 58% occurring only once. The germline V and J ends were trimmed by 8 bases and 2 bases, with 13 bases remaining between them. Germline values: CDR1 SNHLY, CDR2 FYNNEI. The CDR3 is 13 amino acids. J is TRBJ2-7 and V is TRBV2, with D tentatively TRBD2 (6 bases). The sample was CD4+ T cells from blood, taken before SARS-CoV-2 vaccination. The TCR comes from a human donor who had recovered from COVID-19. CDR3 sequence reads: CASRTREAYEQYF. CDR3 in DNA: TGTGCCAGCCGGACGCGGGAAGCCTACGAGCAGTACTTC.